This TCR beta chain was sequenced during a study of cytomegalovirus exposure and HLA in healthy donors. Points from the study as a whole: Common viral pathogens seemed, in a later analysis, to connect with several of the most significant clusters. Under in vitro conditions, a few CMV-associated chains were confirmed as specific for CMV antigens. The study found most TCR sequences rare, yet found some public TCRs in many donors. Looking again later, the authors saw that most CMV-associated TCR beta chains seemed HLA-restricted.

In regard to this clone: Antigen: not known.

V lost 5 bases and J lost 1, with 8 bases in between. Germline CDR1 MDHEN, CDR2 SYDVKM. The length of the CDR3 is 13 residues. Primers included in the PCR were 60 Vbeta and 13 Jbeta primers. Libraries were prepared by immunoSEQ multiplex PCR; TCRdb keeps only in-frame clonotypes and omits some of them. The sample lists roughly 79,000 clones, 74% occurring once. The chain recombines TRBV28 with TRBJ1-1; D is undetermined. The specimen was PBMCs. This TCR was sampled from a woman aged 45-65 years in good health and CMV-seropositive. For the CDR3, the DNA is TGTGCCAGCAGTATCGCGGGGAACACTGAAGCTTTCTTT. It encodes CASSIAGNTEAFF.